The rows below give T cell receptor beta chains drawn from one sample of a study of blood T cell repertoires in COVID-19. TCRdb keeps only in-frame clones here, not all; method: immunoSEQ multiplex PCR. Altogether about 200,000 clones are present, roughly 82% being singletons, with the ten largest covering 10% to 15%. The sample was PBMCs or T cells enriched from blood (not recorded which). These receptors all stem from a man in his forties or fifties who had recovered from COVID-19. The CDR3 runs from the conserved cysteine through the conserved F or W. The D gene is left open where the match is weak. Expanded clones are given a class, and other clones once, few, many or no size at all.

j_gene: TRBJ2-1
v_gene: TRBV5-5
abundance: -
d_gene: -
CDR3aa: CASSLELVRSYNEQFF
CDR3nt: TGTGCCAGCAGCTTGGAACTGGTGAGGTCCTACAATGAGCAGTTCTTC

j_gene: TRBJ2-7
v_gene: TRBV6-5
abundance: -
d_gene: -
CDR3aa: CASSFTLVGLVHEQYF
CDR3nt: TGTGCCAGCAGTTTCACTCTAGTCGGGTTGGTCCACGAGCAGTACTTC

j_gene: TRBJ1-2
v_gene: TRBV6-2/TRBV6-3
abundance: -
d_gene: TRBD1
CDR3aa: CASSYPRYRDRGQEDYGYTF
CDR3nt: TGTGCCAGCAGTTACCCCCGGTACCGGGACAGGGGGCAGGAGGACTATGGCTACACCTTC

j_gene: TRBJ1-4
v_gene: TRBV19
abundance: -
d_gene: TRBD1
CDR3aa: CASRGGQEGEKLFF
CDR3nt: TGTGCCAGTAGGGGCGGACAGGAGGGGGAAAAACTGTTTTTT

j_gene: TRBJ1-3
v_gene: TRBV6-5
abundance: -
d_gene: -
CDR3aa: CASSYVFGGTGNTIYF
CDR3nt: TGTGCCAGCAGTTACGTATTCGGGGGTACTGGAAACACCATATATTTT

j_gene: TRBJ2-3
v_gene: TRBV5-6
abundance: -
d_gene: TRBD1
CDR3aa: CASSQGQLRDTQYF
CDR3nt: TGTGCCAGCAGCCAGGGACAGCTCCGGGATACGCAGTATTTT

j_gene: TRBJ2-1
v_gene: TRBV9
abundance: once
d_gene: -
CDR3aa: CASSVGGWGGNDNEQFF
CDR3nt: TGTGCCAGCAGCGTAGGAGGTTGGGGGGGCAACGACAATGAGCAGTTCTTC

j_gene: TRBJ1-5
v_gene: TRBV7-3
abundance: -
d_gene: -
CDR3aa: CASSETVNQPQHF
CDR3nt: TGTGCCAGCAGCGAGACAGTCAATCAGCCCCAGCATTTT

j_gene: TRBJ2-2
v_gene: TRBV10-1
abundance: -
d_gene: -
CDR3aa: CASSPMQGKGGELFF
CDR3nt: TGCGCCAGCAGTCCGATGCAGGGGAAGGGCGGGGAGCTGTTTTTT

j_gene: TRBJ2-5
v_gene: TRBV11-3
abundance: -
d_gene: -
CDR3aa: CASSLGGDKETQYF
CDR3nt: TGTGCCAGCAGCTTAGGCGGGGATAAAGAGACCCAGTACTTC

j_gene: TRBJ1-2
v_gene: TRBV27
abundance: -
d_gene: -
CDR3aa: CASSLQGWGYGYTF
CDR3nt: TGTGCCAGCAGTTTACAGGGCTGGGGCTATGGCTACACCTTC

j_gene: TRBJ2-5
v_gene: TRBV15
abundance: -
d_gene: -
CDR3aa: CATSRVGGLETQYF
CDR3nt: TGTGCCACCAGCAGAGTGGGGGGTTTAGAGACCCAGTACTTC

j_gene: TRBJ1-1
v_gene: TRBV4-2
abundance: -
d_gene: -
CDR3aa: CASSQGGRNTEAFF
CDR3nt: TGTGCCAGCAGCCAAGGGGGCCGGAACACTGAAGCTTTCTTT

j_gene: TRBJ1-1
v_gene: TRBV28
abundance: -
d_gene: -
CDR3aa: CASSFPGGVAFF
CDR3nt: TGTGCCAGCAGTTTCCCCGGAGGGGTAGCTTTCTTT

j_gene: TRBJ2-5
v_gene: TRBV29-1
abundance: -
d_gene: -
CDR3aa: CSVDLGAGVETQYF
CDR3nt: TGCAGCGTTGACCTGGGGGCAGGAGTGGAGACCCAGTACTTC

j_gene: TRBJ2-1
v_gene: TRBV28
abundance: -
d_gene: TRBD2
CDR3aa: CASSVGGSSNEQFF
CDR3nt: TGTGCCAGCAGTGTAGGCGGGAGTAGTAATGAGCAGTTCTTC

j_gene: TRBJ1-1
v_gene: TRBV12-3/TRBV12-4
abundance: once
d_gene: -
CDR3aa: CASSLHTEAFF
CDR3nt: TGTGCCAGCAGCCTACACACTGAAGCTTTCTTT

j_gene: TRBJ2-5
v_gene: TRBV16
abundance: once
d_gene: TRBD2
CDR3aa: CASSQFGSSGKETQYF
CDR3nt: TGTGCCAGCAGCCAATTTGGGTCTAGCGGGAAAGAGACCCAGTACTTC

j_gene: TRBJ2-2
v_gene: TRBV28
abundance: -
d_gene: TRBD2
CDR3aa: CASSHSSGFTGELFF
CDR3nt: TGTGCCAGCAGCCACTCTAGCGGATTCACCGGGGAGCTGTTTTTT

j_gene: TRBJ1-3
v_gene: TRBV18
abundance: -
d_gene: -
CDR3aa: CASSPGMASGNTIYF
CDR3nt: TGTGCCAGCTCACCAGGTATGGCTTCTGGAAACACCATATATTTT

j_gene: TRBJ2-1
v_gene: TRBV5-1
abundance: -
d_gene: -
CDR3aa: CASSLGLEPTEQFF
CDR3nt: TGCGCCAGCAGCTTGGGACTAGAACCAACGGAGCAGTTCTTC

j_gene: TRBJ2-3
v_gene: TRBV18
abundance: -
d_gene: TRBD2
CDR3aa: CASSIGTSGEKRDTQYF
CDR3nt: TGTGCCAGCTCAATTGGGACTAGCGGGGAAAAAAGAGATACGCAGTATTTT

j_gene: TRBJ1-5
v_gene: TRBV30
abundance: once
d_gene: TRBD1
CDR3aa: CAWATGGNQPQHF
CDR3nt: TGTGCCTGGGCCACAGGGGGTAATCAGCCCCAGCATTTT

j_gene: TRBJ2-2
v_gene: TRBV19
abundance: -
d_gene: TRBD2
CDR3aa: CASSIVRLAGGRNTGELFF
CDR3nt: TGTGCCAGTAGTATAGTCCGACTAGCGGGAGGGAGGAACACCGGGGAGCTGTTTTTT

j_gene: TRBJ1-5
v_gene: TRBV12-3/TRBV12-4
abundance: -
d_gene: -
CDR3aa: CASSPGRNQPQHF
CDR3nt: TGTGCCAGCAGTCCAGGGCGCAATCAGCCCCAGCATTTT

j_gene: TRBJ2-1
v_gene: TRBV7-2
abundance: -
d_gene: TRBD2
CDR3aa: CASSSGRGVNEQFF
CDR3nt: TGTGCCAGCAGCTCTGGGCGGGGGGTCAATGAGCAGTTCTTC

j_gene: TRBJ1-2
v_gene: TRBV19
abundance: few
d_gene: TRBD1
CDR3aa: CASSISGQGASGYTF
CDR3nt: TGTGCCAGTAGTATTTCAGGACAGGGGGCGTCTGGCTACACCTTC

j_gene: TRBJ2-5
v_gene: TRBV10-3
abundance: -
d_gene: TRBD1
CDR3aa: CAISNPAGQGETQYF
CDR3nt: TGTGCCATCAGTAACCCGGCGGGACAGGGTGAGACCCAGTACTTC

j_gene: TRBJ1-1
v_gene: TRBV7-3
abundance: once
d_gene: TRBD1
CDR3aa: CASSVDRTNTEAFF
CDR3nt: TGTGCCAGCAGCGTGGACAGGACTAACACTGAAGCTTTCTTT

j_gene: TRBJ1-5
v_gene: TRBV19
abundance: -
d_gene: -
CDR3aa: CASSAVGGGAGQPQHF
CDR3nt: TGTGCCAGTAGCGCCGTGGGGGGGGGCGCGGGACAGCCCCAGCATTTT

j_gene: TRBJ1-1
v_gene: TRBV19
abundance: -
d_gene: TRBD1
CDR3aa: CASSLQGTNTEAFF
CDR3nt: TGTGCCAGTAGTCTACAGGGGACGAACACTGAAGCTTTCTTT

j_gene: TRBJ1-1
v_gene: TRBV4-1
abundance: -
d_gene: -
CDR3aa: CASSDVGGGRVRNTEAFF
CDR3nt: TGCGCCAGCAGCGACGTTGGGGGGGGAAGGGTGAGGAACACTGAAGCTTTCTTT

j_gene: TRBJ2-2
v_gene: TRBV4-3
abundance: -
d_gene: -
CDR3aa: CASSQEKGRAGELFF
CDR3nt: TGCGCCAGCAGCCAAGAGAAGGGGCGTGCCGGGGAGCTGTTTTTT

j_gene: TRBJ2-5
v_gene: TRBV4-1
abundance: -
d_gene: TRBD2
CDR3aa: CASSLEGLAGGRETQYF
CDR3nt: TGCGCCAGCAGCCTCGAGGGACTAGCGGGAGGGCGGGAGACCCAGTACTTC

j_gene: TRBJ1-2
v_gene: TRBV7-2
abundance: -
d_gene: TRBD1
CDR3aa: CASSLYQGAHYGYTF
CDR3nt: TGTGCCAGCAGCTTATACCAGGGGGCCCACTATGGCTACACCTTC

j_gene: TRBJ2-6
v_gene: TRBV7-8
abundance: -
d_gene: -
CDR3aa: CASSRHRDMGISGANVLTF
CDR3nt: TGTGCCAGCAGCCGGCACCGGGACATGGGAATCTCTGGGGCCAACGTCCTGACTTTC

j_gene: TRBJ2-3
v_gene: TRBV12-3/TRBV12-4
abundance: -
d_gene: TRBD1
CDR3aa: CASSRDRTDTQYF
CDR3nt: TGTGCCAGCAGCCGGGACAGAACAGATACGCAGTATTTT

j_gene: TRBJ2-2
v_gene: TRBV9
abundance: -
d_gene: -
CDR3aa: CASSVVNGELFF
CDR3nt: TGTGCCAGCAGCGTAGTTAACGGGGAGCTGTTTTTT

j_gene: TRBJ2-1
v_gene: TRBV7-7
abundance: -
d_gene: TRBD2
CDR3aa: CASSPVGASGSGEQFF
CDR3nt: TGTGCCAGCAGCCCAGTGGGGGCTAGCGGGAGCGGTGAGCAGTTCTTC

j_gene: TRBJ2-7
v_gene: TRBV19
abundance: -
d_gene: TRBD2
CDR3aa: CASSMMLAGVYEQYF
CDR3nt: TGTGCCAGTAGTATGATGCTAGCGGGAGTGTACGAGCAGTACTTC

j_gene: TRBJ1-1
v_gene: TRBV9
abundance: -
d_gene: TRBD1
CDR3aa: CASSAGTAMNTEAFF
CDR3nt: TGTGCCAGCAGCGCCGGGACAGCCATGAACACTGAAGCTTTCTTT

j_gene: TRBJ1-6
v_gene: TRBV2
abundance: -
d_gene: -
CDR3aa: CASRIDRSSYNSPLHF
CDR3nt: TGTGCCAGCAGGATCGACCGGAGCTCCTATAATTCACCCCTCCACTTT

j_gene: TRBJ2-1
v_gene: TRBV7-8
abundance: once
d_gene: TRBD2
CDR3aa: CASRTSGGRNEQFF
CDR3nt: TGTGCCAGCCGGACTAGCGGGGGGCGGAATGAGCAGTTCTTC

j_gene: TRBJ2-4
v_gene: TRBV7-2
abundance: -
d_gene: -
CDR3aa: CASSPRPRGGNIQYF
CDR3nt: TGTGCCAGCAGCCCAAGACCTAGAGGGGGAAACATTCAGTACTTC

j_gene: TRBJ1-6
v_gene: TRBV19
abundance: few
d_gene: -
CDR3aa: CASIGGNNSPLHF
CDR3nt: TGTGCCAGTATTGGGGGGAATAATTCACCCCTCCACTTT

j_gene: TRBJ2-1
v_gene: TRBV7-9
abundance: -
d_gene: -
CDR3aa: CASSLVRERQFF
CDR3nt: TGTGCCAGCAGCTTAGTCCGGGAACGGCAGTTCTTC